The text below deals with one TCR beta chain. What antigen it recognizes has not been identified. No qualities accompany the bases; no much larger clone lies one base away. The immunoSEQ Assay, a bias-controlled multiplex PCR, was used to amplify TCRbeta CDR3 regions from genomic DNA. The authors' pipeline ran thus. The number of nucleated cells in each sample was estimated by amplification of reference gene primers within the assay. Sequence reads were collapsed and filtered to measure the absolute abundance of every unique TCRbeta CDR3 rearrangement. For each sample, productive Simpson clonality was calculated by taking the square root of Simpson's diversity index across productive rearrangements. The table comes from immuneACCESS by way of TCRdb, which keeps in-frame sequences with V and J called. Part of the clones is missing from these tables; in studies checked, under half for an unresolved V gene and the rest for unknown reasons. V, J and clone size were drawn from that table, and D and trimming were deduced from the DNA. The sample table lists about 270,000 clones, approximately 86% of them with a count of one. Roughly 2.6% of the sample rests with the top ten.

Spanning cysteine to phenylalanine, the CDR3 consists of 18 amino acids. Just the 54-base CDR3 DNA is kept, in frame starting at base 1. The germline V gene yields SGHTS for CDR1 and YDEGEE for CDR2. Between the V and J ends, shortened by 0 bases and 9 bases respectively, the junction contains 25 bases. Participants in the prospective study were enrolled through a virtual design, were aged roughly 18 to 100 years, and lived in 20 to 30 United States geographic areas. Cohort assignment in the prospective study relied on participant-reported clinical history from a screening survey and a study questionnaire. Recovered participants in ImmuneRACE Cohort 3 were defined as having two consecutive negative NP/OP PCR tests, clearance from a healthcare professional, or resolution of symptoms. Each participant in the prospective study had whole blood, serum and a nasopharyngeal or oropharyngeal swab collected by mobile phlebotomists. Over a roughly 2-month period, participants in the prospective study had the option of providing additional blood draws and questionnaires. Prospective study blood samples were shipped either frozen or at room temperature before DNA extraction.

This sample stems from a study of blood T cell repertoires in COVID-19 (dated by TCRdb to the early 2020s). Regarding the study in general: The collaborator samples originated in the United States, Italy and Spain and spanned the acute and convalescent phases of COVID-19. The prospective study material was composed of cDNA or gDNA derived from T cells, B-cell-depleted T cells, or PBMCs. Samples were obtained from the ongoing ImmuneRACE study (first 160 participants) and from 1,200 or so subjects provided by 6 global collaborators. Where available, HLA class I and class II types were obtained from metadata supplied by the sample provider rather than from assay-based typing. The repertoires were made available in a free public database intended to serve as a resource for research on the immune response to SARS-CoV-2. Subjects who had been exposed to COVID-19, were actively infected with it, or had recovered from it provided the deeply sampled blood TCRbeta repertoires that made up the dataset. Sample metadata almost always included a de-identified subject ID, COVID-19 status, age in years and sex.

The paper as a whole reports these results and caveats: Clinical and demographic metadata were provided uncurated, with the amount varying by source and participant.

The V and J segments used are TRBV5-8 and TRBJ2-1, with TRBD1 perhaps the D gene, on 5 matching bases. Sequencing was done on a sample of PBMCs or T cells enriched from blood (not recorded which). This clonotype was obtained from a woman aged 18-35 years who had recovered from COVID-19. The CDR3 reads CASSLVESGIIPWGEQFF. The DNA sequence is TGTGCCAGCAGCTTGGTAGAGTCAGGGATAATTCCTTGGGGTGAGCAGTTCTTC.